A selection of T cell receptor beta chains follows, all from one sample in a study of neoadjuvant anti-PD-1 for oral cavity cancer. TCRdb's copy holds only in-frame clones and misses some; the assay was immunoSEQ multiplex PCR. The repertoire holds 25,000 to 40,000 clones, with roughly 80% as singletons. The specimen was PBMCs, collected after nivolumab (anti-PD-1) treatment. The receptors stem from a person between 35 and 79 years old with oral cavity squamous cell carcinoma. The CDR3 runs from the conserved cysteine through the conserved F or W. Clone size is stated in some rows and not others, as once, few, many or a class when expanded.

V	J	size	CDR3
TRBV18	TRBJ1-2	NA	CASSRTGQGNYGYTF
TRBV12-5	TRBJ2-3	NA	CASGLGSGGAADTQYF
TRBV27	TRBJ2-5	NA	CASSLSIGRQETQYF
TRBV4-1	TRBJ1-1	few	CASSRGTGGQMNTEAFF
TRBV6-5	TRBJ2-7	once	CASSTARDSSYEQYF
TRBV6-1	TRBJ1-5	NA	CASVVGNQPQHF
TRBV6-1	TRBJ2-2	NA	CASSEGGNRVKLFF
TRBV11-2	TRBJ1-5	NA	CASSDRTGGGNQPQHF
TRBV6-6	TRBJ1-2	once	CASSYSGQASNYGYTF
TRBV7-6	TRBJ1-1	NA	CASSDGTGETEAFF
TRBV4-2	TRBJ1-4	few	CASSQTGPREGKLFF
TRBV7-2	TRBJ2-2	NA	CASSPRWNTGELFF
TRBV7-8	TRBJ2-3	NA	CASSSYPRDTSQDTQYF
TRBV6-1	TRBJ1-6	NA	CASKQQGHNNSPLHF
TRBV5-6	TRBJ1-1	NA	CASSSMRANTEAFF
TRBV7-2	TRBJ1-5	NA	CASSPGTQFGVNQPQHF
TRBV9	TRBJ2-3	NA	CASSDPPGGELRHTDTQYF
TRBV7-9	TRBJ2-7	NA	CASSLEAYEQYF
TRBV23-1	TRBJ1-6	NA	CASSLRKSYNSPLHF
TRBV6-1	TRBJ1-1	NA	CASSERENTEAFF
TRBV4-3	TRBJ2-7	NA	CASSRGQGPYEQYF
TRBV6-8	TRBJ1-5	once	CASSRQWPATSNQPQHF
TRBV18	TRBJ2-1	NA	CASSRLAGGSYNEQFF
TRBV30	TRBJ1-3	NA	CAWSGPPSGNTIYF
TRBV5-1	TRBJ2-5	NA	CASSLGGLPGGETQYF
TRBV10-1	TRBJ2-6	NA	CASSRTPRSHSRANVLTF